The 25 T cell receptor beta chains given below trace back to one sample, sequenced in a study of cytomegalovirus exposure and HLA in healthy donors (TCRdb year 2017). Libraries were constructed by the immunoSEQ multiplex PCR assay. For the multiplex PCR, a mixture combining 60 forward primers for TCR Vbeta segments and 13 reverse primers for TCR Jbeta segments was used. This is the immuneACCESS table as TCRdb keeps it, with only in-frame sequences that have V and J called. A part of the clones is gone; compared with another copy, unresolved V genes explain less than half, and the rest is unexplained. The table for this sample lists around 130,000 clones. The top ten clones comprise approximately 1.9% of the sample. The sample comprised PBMCs. The source of these receptors is a woman between 55 and 75 years old in good health and CMV-seronegative.

The rearrangement joins TRBV7-8 to TRBJ1-1; D is ambiguous. Germline-derived CDR1 and CDR2 are SGHVS and FQNEAQ. With 3 bases removed from V and 2 bases from J, the gap between germline ends came to 16 bases. The CDR3 has 16 residues. The DNA for the CDR3 is TGTGCCAGCAGCTTGCTTACGGGGAGCCTTAACACTGAAGCTTTCTTT. This codes for CASSLLTGSLNTEAFF.

The rearrangement uses TRBV2 and TRBJ1-5; D is perhaps TRBD1 (5 bases). CDR1 SNHLY and CDR2 FYNNEI come from the germline V gene. The CDR3 is 13 residues long. Trimming shortened V by 3 bases and J by 5 bases, and 8 bases separated the two germline ends. CDR3 coding DNA: TGTGCCAGCAGTGATGCGGGGGATCAGCCCCAGCATTTT. Protein: CASSDAGDQPQHF. Using reference TRBV2 and TRBJ1-5 for the parts outside the CDR3, the full variable domain is EPEVTQTPSHQVTQMGQEVILRCVPISNHLYFYWYRQILGQKVEFLVSFYNNEISEKSEIFDDQFSVERPDGSNFTLKIRSTKLEDSAMYFCASSDAGDQPQHFGDGTRLSIL.

V is TRBV2 and J is TRBJ1-5; 7 bases line up with TRBD1. The V gene end was trimmed by 6 bases and the J gene end by 8 bases; junction bases not matched to a gene: 10. From germline, CDR1 is SNHLY and CDR2 FYNNEI. CDR3 length: 14 amino acids. For the CDR3, the DNA is TGTGCCAGCAGCCTAGGGGGCAGGTTTGAGCCCCAGCATTTT. This translates into CASSLGGRFEPQHF.

The CDR3 sequence is CASSLIPGSYNEQFF. CDR3 DNA sequence: TGTGCCAGCAGCTTAATTCCAGGGTCCTACAATGAGCAGTTCTTC. The chain has TRBV7-2 and TRBJ2-1; D might be TRBD1 (5 bases). Trimming removed 2 bases at V and 1 base at J, with 9 bases between. CDR1 is SGHTA and CDR2 is FQGNSA in the germline V gene. This CDR3 has 15 amino acids. The whole variable domain, remainder taken from reference TRBV7-2 and TRBJ2-1, is GAGVSQSPSNKVTEKGKDVELRCDPISGHTALYWYRQSLGQGLEFLIYFQGNSAPDKSGLPSDRFSAERTGGSVSTLTIQRTQQEDSAVYLCASSLIPGSYNEQFFGPGTRLTVL.

The CDR3 spells CASSQDRLDRRTDTQYF. The CDR3 DNA reads as TGCGCCAGCAGCCAAGATCGACTAGACCGCCGCACAGATACGCAGTATTTT. The J gene is TRBJ2-3, the V gene TRBV4-1, with D perhaps TRBD2 (6 bases). Germline-derived CDR1 and CDR2 are MGHRA and YSYEKL. V lost 0 bases and J lost 1, with 14 bases in between. The CDR3 loop spans 17 amino acids.

The J gene is TRBJ1-2, the V gene TRBV2; 9 positions match TRBD1. There are 13 residues in the CDR3. The germline CDR1 and CDR2 sequences are SNHLY and FYNNEI. The trim removed 6 bases at V and 5 bases at J, leaving 4 bases unmatched. The CDR3 DNA follows: TGTGCCAGCAGGCCGGGACAGGGATATGGCTACACCTTC. Translated: CASRPGQGYGYTF.

V usage is TRBV21-1 and J usage is TRBJ1-4. TRBV21-1 is termed a pseudogene. The CDR3 extends over 16 amino acids. CDR3 in amino acids: CASSPSGRTQGEKLFF. The CDR3 nucleotides read TGTGCCAGCAGCCCCTCCGGGAGGACCCAGGGTGAAAAACTGTTTTTT.

As regards this clone: One end of the junction fails to match germline, which may point to a read error. Distinct nucleotide sequences in the sample also encode this CDR3. The rearrangement links TRBV7-9 to TRBJ2-7; D is ambiguous. The CDR3 covers 13 residues. Germline CDR1 reads SEHNR; CDR2 reads FQNEAQ (reference sequence). The CDR3 region has the DNA TGCGCCAGCAGCACCGACACTGCCTACGAGCAGTACTTC. Amino acid sequence: CASSTDTAYEQYF. Full variable domain (missing parts from reference TRBV7-9 and TRBJ2-7): DTGVSQNPRHKITKRGQNVTFRCDPISEHNRLYWYRQTLGQGPEFLTYFQNEAQLEKSRLLSDRFSAERPKGSFSTLEIQRTEQGDSAMYLCASSTDTAYEQYFGPGTRLTVT.

The V gene is TRBV30, the J gene TRBJ1-1; 11 bases line up with TRBD1. V was clipped by 3 bases and J by 10 bases; unmatched bases: 13. The CDR3 totals 15 residues. Germline-derived CDR1 and CDR2 are GTSNPN and SVGIG (reference sequence). DNA for the CDR3: TGTGCCTGGAGGAACCCGGGACAGGGGGAGTTGGTAGCTTTCTTT. This translates into CAWRNPGQGELVAFF. Full variable domain (remainder filled in from reference TRBV30 and TRBJ1-1): SQTIHQWPATLVQPVGSPLSLECTVEGTSNPNLYWYRQAAGRGLQLLFYSVGIGQISSEVPQNLSASRPQDRQFILSSKKLLLSDSGFYLCAWRNPGQGELVAFFGQGTRLTVV.

This rearrangement joins TRBV12-5 to TRBJ2-5; tentative D call: TRBD1 (5 bases). Germline CDR1 reads LGHNT; CDR2 reads FRNRAP. Trimming pared 1 base from V and 7 bases from J, leaving 19 bases between. The CDR3 has 16 residues. The CDR3 protein is CASGLESPRGSGTQYF. DNA for the CDR3: TGTGCTAGTGGTTTGGAGAGCCCTAGGGGTTCGGGGACCCAGTACTTC.

J is TRBJ2-1 and V is TRBV5-1, with TRBD1 identical over 9 bases. Germline V CDR1 and CDR2: SGHRS, YFSETQ. This CDR3 is 18 amino acids long. V dropped 4 bases and J dropped 2; count of bases not matched to a gene: 13. Written as DNA, the CDR3 is TGCGCCAGCAGCGCGGGACAGGGATTGATCTCTGCCTACAATGAGCAGTTCTTC. It translates to CASSAGQGLISAYNEQFF.

The V call is TRBV4-1, the J call TRBJ2-1, with 12 bases aligning to TRBD2. The CDR3 is made up of 16 amino acids. Per the germline V gene, CDR1 is MGHRA and CDR2 is YSYEKL. Trimming took 4 bases from V and 4 from J; bases not matched to a gene: 5. The CDR3 region is CASSLRLAGEYNEQFF. CDR3 in DNA: TGCGCCAGCAGCCTCCGACTAGCGGGAGAGTACAATGAGCAGTTCTTC.

V usage is TRBV6-5 and J usage is TRBJ2-7; maybe TRBD2 (5 bases). Germline loops: CDR1 MNHEY, CDR2 SVGAGI. The V end lost 3 bases, the J end lost 12 bases, and 15 bases lay between the germline ends. This CDR3 region has 12 residues. CDR3 loop: CASSYSSGYWYF. In DNA, the CDR3 is TGTGCCAGCAGTTATTCAAGCGGATACTGGTACTTC.

The gene calls are TRBV28 and TRBJ2-7; D may be TRBD1 (6 bases). Trimming left V 5 bases short and J 10 bases short, with 18 bases between. CDR1 MDHEN and CDR2 SYDVKM come from the germline V gene. There are 13 residues in the CDR3. In nucleotides, the CDR3 is TGTGCCAGCAGTCATCGGTCGGGACACGCACAGTACTTC. Its protein is CASSHRSGHAQYF.

This chain links TRBV2 with TRBJ2-5; 10 positions agree with TRBD2. The DNA end favors TRBJ2-7, so the J call may be wrong. The CDR3 runs to 15 residues. Germline V gene data show CDR1 as SNHLY and CDR2 as FYNNEI. The CDR3 here is CASSDRLAGVGEQYF. In DNA, the CDR3 is TGTGCCAGCAGTGATCGTCTAGCGGGAGTCGGCGAGCAGTACTTC.

This sequence joins TRBV10-1 and TRBJ1-2, with 7 bases identical to TRBD1. With 4 bases clipped from V and 2 bases from J, the junction kept 1 base outside the gene matches. This CDR3 is built from 13 residues. CDR1 and CDR2 (germline): WNHNN, SYGVQD (reference sequence). The CDR3 loop reads CASSGGQNYGYTF. In DNA form, the CDR3 reads TGCGCCAGCAGTGGGGGACAGAACTATGGCTACACCTTC.

CDR3 in DNA: TGTGCCAGAGAAGGGGCAGTTGGTGAAAAACTGTTTTTT. Its translation is CAREGAVGEKLFF. The V gene is TRBV19, the J gene TRBJ1-4, with D possibly matching TRBD1 (5 bases). CDR1 and CDR2 from the germline V gene are LNHDA and SQIVND (reference sequence). The CDR3 spans 13 residues. Trimming left V 9 bases short and J 7 bases short, with 15 bases between. The whole variable domain, filled in from reference TRBV19 and TRBJ1-4, reads DGGITQSPKYLFRKEGQNVTLSCEQNLNHDAMYWYRQDPGQGLRLIYYSQIVNDFQKGDIAEGYSVSREKKESFPLTVTSAQKNPTAFYLCAREGAVGEKLFFGSGTQLSVL.

The CDR3 protein is CASSPRTGYGYTF. The DNA of the CDR3 is TGTGCCAGTAGTCCCCGGACAGGGTACGGCTACACCTTC. The J gene is TRBJ1-2, the V gene TRBV19, with 8 bases fitting TRBD1. Germline CDR1 and CDR2: LNHDA and SQIVND (reference sequence). The CDR3 is 13 amino acids. V dropped 5 bases and J dropped 8; count of bases not matched to a gene: 7.

The rearrangement links TRBV10-2 to TRBJ2-1; D gene uncertain. Looked up from germline, CDR1 is WSHSY and CDR2 is SAAADI. V was cut by 3 bases and J by 10 bases, with 22 bases left in between. The CDR3 consists of 16 residues. The CDR3 DNA sequence: TGCGCCAGCAGTGACCCCTCTCGCGCCCCTAAGGAGGAGCAGTTCTTC. It specifies CASSDPSRAPKEEQFF.

The J gene is TRBJ2-1, the V gene TRBV18; 7 bases map to TRBD2. Trimming took 4 bases from V and 6 from J; bases not matched to a gene: 0. CDR3 size: 12 residues. The V gene's germline CDR1 is KGHSH and CDR2 LQKENI. The CDR3 protein is CASSRGGNEQFF. The CDR3 DNA is TGTGCCAGCTCACGGGGGGGCAATGAGCAGTTCTTC.

This chain connects TRBV1 to TRBJ2-3; the DNA was not used to check the table's D call, TRBD2. TRBV1 counts as a pseudogene. The CDR3 consists of 17 residues. DNA for the CDR3: TGCACCAGCAGCCAAGATCTGCGGGGGGCTTGCACAGATACGCAGTATTTT. This codes for CTSSQDLRGACTDTQYF.

The chain joins TRBV2 to TRBJ2-2; possible D gene TRBD1, 6 bases. Germline lookup yields CDR1 SNHLY and CDR2 FYNNEI. V lost 8 bases and J lost 3, with 13 bases in between. The CDR3 is 14 residues long. This chain's CDR3 is CASCPQGHTGELFF. The CDR3 bases are TGTGCCAGCTGCCCCCAGGGGCACACCGGGGAGCTGTTTTTT. The full variable domain, completed using reference TRBV2 and TRBJ2-2, is EPEVTQTPSHQVTQMGQEVILRCVPISNHLYFYWYRQILGQKVEFLVSFYNNEISEKSEIFDDQFSVERPDGSNFTLKIRSTKLEDSAMYFCASCPQGHTGELFFGEGSRLTVL.

This chain connects TRBV10-3 to TRBJ1-1, with D perhaps matching TRBD1 (6 bases). Germline CDR1 is ENHRY and CDR2 is SYGVKD. The CDR3 length is 16 residues. Trimming stripped 0 bases from V and 1 base from J, with 12 bases between. For the CDR3, the DNA is TGTGCCATCAGTGAGTCCGGGGGCGGGGGGAACACTGAAGCTTTCTTT. It specifies CAISESGGGGNTEAFF.

The chain joins TRBV7-3 to TRBJ1-2, with D tentatively TRBD1 (6 bases). V was pared by 1 base and J by 2 bases, with 14 bases between. CDR1 and CDR2 (germline): SGHTA, FQGTGA. The CDR3 sequence is 16 residues long. CDR3 nucleotide sequence: TGTGCCAGCAGCTTAAATCCGGGACAAGGGAACTATGGCTACACCTTC. It yields the protein CASSLNPGQGNYGYTF.

The chain carries TRBV11-2 and TRBJ2-2, with a possible D match to TRBD2 (6 bases). The V end was cut by 6 bases, the J end by 7 bases, with 6 bases between. The CDR3 has 11 amino acids. The germline V gene encodes CDR1 SGHAT and CDR2 FQNNGV. This chain's CDR3 is CASREGGELFF. CDR3 DNA: TGTGCCAGCAGGGAGGGCGGGGAGCTGTTTTTT.